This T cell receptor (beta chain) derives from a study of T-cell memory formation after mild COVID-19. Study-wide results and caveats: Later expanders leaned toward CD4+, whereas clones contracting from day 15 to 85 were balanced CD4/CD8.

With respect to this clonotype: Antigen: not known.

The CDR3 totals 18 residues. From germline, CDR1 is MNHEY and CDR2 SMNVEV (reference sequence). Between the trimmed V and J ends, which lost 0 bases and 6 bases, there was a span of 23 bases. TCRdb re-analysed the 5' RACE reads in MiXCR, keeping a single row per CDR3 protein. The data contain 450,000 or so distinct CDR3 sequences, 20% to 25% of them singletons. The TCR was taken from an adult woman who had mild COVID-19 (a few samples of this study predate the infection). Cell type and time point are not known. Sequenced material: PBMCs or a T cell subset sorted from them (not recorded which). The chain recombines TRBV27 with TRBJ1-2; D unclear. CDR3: CASSLSFRVRGFGDGYTF. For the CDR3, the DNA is TGTGCCAGCAGTTTATCGTTTCGTGTCAGAGGATTTGGGGATGGCTACACCTTC.